The present T cell receptor beta chain was sequenced within a study of blood T cell repertoires in COVID-19. Turning to the study itself: Whether acute or convalescent, the COVID-19 samples came from the United States, Italy and Spain.

The CDR3 runs to 14 residues. The V gene lost 3 bases and the J gene lost 6 bases, with 14 bases spanning the gap. Looked up from germline, CDR1 is MNHEY and CDR2 is SMNVEV (reference sequence). Study members were between roughly 18 and 100 years old and lived in fewer than 30 US regions. Clinical history as reported by participants underpinned cohort assignment. Within the 2 weeks before study entry, each person in the exposed group met a COVID-19 case. The protocol was immunoSEQ multiplex PCR, while the TCRdb copy is restricted to in-frame clones and leaves out a portion. Of a few hundred thousand clones in the sample, roughly 90% were seen once.

This TCR was recovered from a woman aged 50 to 65 who had been exposed to COVID-19. Source material: PBMCs or T cells enriched from blood (not recorded which). This chain links TRBV27 with TRBJ1-2; the D is unclear. The CDR3, as DNA: TGTGCCAGCAGTTTCACCGGGTCCCTCCATGGCTACACCTTC. Translating gives CASSFTGSLHGYTF.